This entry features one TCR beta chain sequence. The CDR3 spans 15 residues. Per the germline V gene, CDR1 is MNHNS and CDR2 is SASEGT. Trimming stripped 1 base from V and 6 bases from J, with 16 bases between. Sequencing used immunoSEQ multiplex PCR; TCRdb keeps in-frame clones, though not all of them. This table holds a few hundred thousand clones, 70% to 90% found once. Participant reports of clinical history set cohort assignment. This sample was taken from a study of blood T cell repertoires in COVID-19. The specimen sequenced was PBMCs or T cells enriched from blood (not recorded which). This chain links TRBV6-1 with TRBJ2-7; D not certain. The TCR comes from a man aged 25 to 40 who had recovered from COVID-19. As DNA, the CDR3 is TGTGCCAGCAGTGAAGACCACTATTGGTTCTCCGAGCAGTACTTC. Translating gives CASSEDHYWFSEQYF.